These 17 T cell receptor beta chains came from one sample sequenced in a study of shared clonotypes between healthy human individuals. TCRdb's table, derived via immunoSEQ multiplex PCR, lists solely in-frame clones and lacks some. This table holds roughly 500,000 clones, 90% to 97% found once. Sequencing input: naive CD4+ T cells sorted from blood. Subset here: CD45RA+ positively selected. The receptors were gathered from a woman aged 30 to 39 in good health.

The chain recombines TRBV7-6 with TRBJ1-5; D gene ambiguous. The CDR3 is 13 amino acids. The V and J ends lost 3 bases and 5 bases respectively, with 8 bases between them. Germline V gene sequence: CDR1 SGHVS, CDR2 FNYEAQ. The CDR3 protein is CASSFGDHQPQHF. The CDR3, as DNA: TGTGCCAGCAGCTTTGGGGATCATCAGCCCCAGCATTTT.

CDR3 sequence reads: CAWSVEGRHIQYF. The DNA for the CDR3 is TGTGCCTGGAGTGTAGAGGGGAGGCACATTCAGTACTTC. The chain recombines TRBV30 with TRBJ2-4, with D perhaps matching TRBD2 (6 bases). V dropped 0 bases and J dropped 8 bases, with 11 bases sitting between them. Germline lookup yields CDR1 GTSNPN and CDR2 SVGIG (reference sequence). This CDR3 is built from 13 residues.

CDR3 region: CASKGNGGGDNEQFF. The CDR3 region has the DNA TGTGCCAGTAAAGGCAACGGGGGAGGGGACAATGAGCAGTTCTTC. V is TRBV19 and J is TRBJ2-1; the match to TRBD2 covers 7 bases. This CDR3 contains 15 residues. J lost 5 bases, V lost 7 bases, and 11 bases had no gene match. Germline CDR1 LNHDA, CDR2 SQIVND (reference sequence).

This sequence joins TRBV28 and TRBJ1-1; D is unclear. V shed 3 bases and J shed 3 bases, with 20 bases lying between them. From germline, CDR1 is MDHEN and CDR2 SYDVKM. The CDR3 runs 17 residues. The CDR3 spells CASSFPQTFNMDTEAFF. The CDR3 DNA sequence: TGTGCCAGCAGTTTCCCCCAAACCTTCAACATGGACACTGAAGCTTTCTTT.

This rearrangement joins TRBV10-3 to TRBJ2-5; D not resolved. Per the germline V gene, CDR1 is ENHRY and CDR2 is SYGVKD. This CDR3 is built from 14 residues. With 3 bases removed from V and 5 bases from J, the gap between germline ends came to 13 bases. Written as DNA, the CDR3 is TGTGCCATCAGTGATCGTAGTCAGATGGAGACCCAGTACTTC. This sequence encodes CAISDRSQMETQYF.

This chain links TRBV11-2 with TRBJ2-4; 10 nucleotides line up with TRBD2. The trim removed 4 bases at V and 3 bases at J, leaving 9 bases unmatched. Germline V gene sequence: CDR1 SGHAT, CDR2 FQNNGV. CDR3 length: 17 amino acids. This CDR3 is CASSSRSGRTVKNIQYF. CDR3 nucleotides: TGTGCCAGCAGCTCCCGTAGCGGGAGGACGGTCAAAAACATTCAGTACTTC.

This chain uses TRBV5-4 with TRBJ2-6; 7 positions agree with TRBD1. V shed 7 bases, J shed 0 bases, and the junction held 7 bases outside the gene matches. CDR1 is SGHNT, CDR2 YYREEE, per germline (reference sequence). The length of the CDR3 is 16 residues. CDR3 region: CASSAGGVSGANVLTF. The CDR3 DNA reads as TGTGCCAGCTCCGCAGGGGGAGTCTCTGGGGCCAACGTCCTGACTTTC. Based on the CDR3 plus reference TRBV5-4 and TRBJ2-6, the full variable domain is ETGVTQSPTHLIKTRGQQVTLRCSSQSGHNTVSWYQQALGQGPQFIFQYYREEENGRGNFPPRFSGLQFPNYSSELNVNALELDDSALYLCASSAGGVSGANVLTFGAGSRLTVL.

The genes are TRBV9 and TRBJ2-2; 7 nucleotides match TRBD2. Germline V CDR1 and CDR2: SGDLS, YYNGEE. Trimming removed 3 bases from V and 4 bases from J; junction bases left unmatched: 6. The CDR3 runs to 15 residues. CDR3 residues: CASSESGRATGELFF. The DNA for the CDR3 is TGTGCCAGCAGCGAGTCGGGGAGGGCCACCGGGGAGCTGTTTTTT.

The V gene is TRBV19, the J gene TRBJ2-7, with 11 positions matching TRBD2. V shed 5 bases and J 0 bases; nucleotides not matched to a gene: 3. The CDR3 spans 15 residues. Per the germline V gene, CDR1 is LNHDA and CDR2 is SQIVND (reference sequence). Here the CDR3 reads CASSPTSGNSYEQYF. The DNA for the CDR3 is TGTGCCAGTAGTCCGACTAGCGGGAACTCCTACGAGCAGTACTTC. The whole variable domain, filled in from reference TRBV19 and TRBJ2-7, reads DGGITQSPKYLFRKEGQNVTLSCEQNLNHDAMYWYRQDPGQGLRLIYYSQIVNDFQKGDIAEGYSVSREKKESFPLTVTSAQKNPTAFYLCASSPTSGNSYEQYFGPGTRLTVT.

The chain carries TRBV11-2 and TRBJ2-2; 9 bases agree with TRBD1. The CDR3 sequence is 15 residues long. In germline, CDR1 is SGHAT, CDR2 FQNNGV. V shed 5 bases, J shed 4 bases, and the junction held 5 bases outside the gene matches. In DNA, the CDR3 is TGTGCCAGCAGCCGGGACAGGGTGGGCACCGGGGAGCTGTTTTTT. Translated, it gives CASSRDRVGTGELFF.

This clone has a single count. The chain employs TRBV7-7 and TRBJ2-3; 9 bases agree with TRBD2. The CDR3 has 14 amino acids. Germline V lookup: CDR1 SSHAT, CDR2 FNYEAQ (reference sequence). V gave up 1 base and J gave up 6 bases; unmatched junction bases: 2. This CDR3 reads CASSLGREGDTQYF. The CDR3 nucleotides are TGTGCCAGCAGCTTAGGGCGGGAGGGCGATACGCAGTATTTT.

This rearrangement joins TRBV7-8 to TRBJ1-1; 9 bases are shared with TRBD1. From germline, CDR1 is SGHVS and CDR2 FQNEAQ. This CDR3 is 13 amino acids long. The junction had 9 bases not matched to a gene; V was cut back by 6 bases and J by 10 bases. The CDR3 spells CASRGTGSRPAFF. The CDR3 coding sequence is TGTGCCAGCAGGGGGACAGGGTCTCGACCAGCTTTCTTT.

The chain uses TRBV5-1 and TRBJ2-3, with D hard to call. Germline CDR1 reads SGHRS; CDR2 reads YFSETQ. This CDR3 contains 13 residues. V gave up 1 base and J gave up 10 bases, with 13 bases separating them. The CDR3 here is CASSLQDPRSQYF. The DNA for the CDR3 is TGCGCCAGCAGCTTGCAGGACCCTCGATCGCAGTATTTT.

V usage is TRBV27 and J usage is TRBJ2-2; the D is unclear. Trimming left V 5 bases short and J 2 bases short, with 12 bases between. This CDR3 region has 15 residues. Germline V gene sequence: CDR1 MNHEY, CDR2 SMNVEV (reference sequence). In nucleotides, the CDR3 is TGTGCCAGCAGTCCCCGGTCGCCTAACACCGGGGAGCTGTTTTTT. This encodes CASSPRSPNTGELFF.

The V and J genes are TRBV5-1 and TRBJ2-1, with 10 bases aligning to TRBD2. The length of the CDR3 is 17 residues. CDR1 is SGHRS and CDR2 is YFSETQ in the germline V gene. V dropped 0 bases and J dropped 9; count of bases not matched to a gene: 12. The CDR3 is CASSLGPKLAGRGEQFF. CDR3 sequence (DNA): TGCGCCAGCAGCTTGGGGCCAAAACTAGCGGGACGGGGTGAGCAGTTCTTC. Filled out from reference TRBV5-1 and TRBJ2-1, the complete variable domain reads KAGVTQTPRYLIKTRGQQVTLSCSPISGHRSVSWYQQTPGQGLQFLFEYFSETQRNKGNFPGRFSGRQFSNSRSEMNVSTLELGDSALYLCASSLGPKLAGRGEQFFGPGTRLTVL.

This chain connects TRBV18 to TRBJ2-1, with unresolved D. CDR3 length: 16 amino acids. V lost 1 base and J 0 bases, leaving 10 bases between the germline ends. Looked up from germline, CDR1 is KGHSH and CDR2 is LQKENI. The CDR3: CASSPQGVSSYNEQFF. The CDR3 region has the DNA TGTGCCAGCTCACCACAGGGCGTTTCCTCCTACAATGAGCAGTTCTTC.

The chain is built from TRBV4-1 and TRBJ1-3; D possibly corresponds to TRBD1 (5 bases). CDR3 size: 16 residues. The ends were cut back, 0 bases at V and 4 bases at J, with 13 bases in the middle. Per germline, CDR1 MGHRA and CDR2 YSYEKL. The CDR3 sequence is CASSQEPGGGGNTIYF. In DNA form, the CDR3 reads TGCGCCAGCAGCCAAGAACCCGGGGGAGGAGGAAACACCATATATTTT.